Detailed here is one T cell receptor (beta chain). The record originates from a study of blood T cell repertoires in COVID-19. Study-level background: In each case, the material was cDNA or gDNA derived from T cells, B-cell-depleted T cells, or PBMCs.

Each participant's cohort was designated according to participant-reported clinical history. As handled by the study authors: Amplification with reference gene primers provided the estimates of nucleated cell counts. Sequenced by immunoSEQ multiplex PCR; TCRdb stores in-frame clones only, minus some. V and J calls and clone size follow that table, whereas D and trimming were derived from the DNA. The sample records roughly 250,000 clones, 83% being singletons. This sequence was found in a middle-aged woman who had been exposed to COVID-19. Sequenced: PBMCs or T cells enriched from blood (not recorded which).

Written as DNA, the CDR3 is TGTGCCAGCAGCGGGACAGGGGGCAAACTCTCTAACTATGGCTACACCTTC. The encoded protein is CASSGTGGKLSNYGYTF. The chain joins TRBV9 to TRBJ1-2, with 11 bases matching TRBD1. V trimming: 3 bases; J trimming: 0 bases; junction bases outside the gene matches: 7. The CDR3 sequence is 17 residues long. The germline V gene has CDR1 SGDLS and CDR2 YYNGEE.